Described below is a single TCR beta chain sequence and its context. Its antigen is currently not known. Base qualities were left out, and no much larger clone turns up one base away. The data were obtained in a study of T cell changes during pregnancy in multiple sclerosis (dated by TCRdb to about 2019). Study-level background: The study looked at changes in the T cell repertoire across pregnancy in women with multiple sclerosis.

From its cysteine to its phenylalanine, the CDR3 spans 14 amino acids. Left in the record is the CDR3 DNA by itself, 42 bases read in frame from the first base. CDR1 and CDR2 (MNHNS, SASEGT) derive from the germline V gene. V and J lose 10 bases and 4 bases, and a span of 19 bases separates them. The library came from the immunoSEQ multiplex PCR assay. TCRdb retrieved this table from immuneACCESS and kept in-frame rearrangements only. Not all clones are present; in checked studies, unresolved V genes account for under half, and no reason is known for the remainder. The sample records fewer than 80,000 clones, around 94% of which are singletons. 0.13% to 0.15% of the sample is taken by the ten largest.

The rearranged segments are TRBV6-1 and TRBJ2-5; TRBD1 might be the D gene, on 6 matching bases. Sequenced material: CD4+ T cells from peripheral blood mononuclear cells, taken after pregnancy. The TCR comes from a female donor with multiple sclerosis, enrolled in a pregnancy study. The nucleotide sequence is given as TGTGCCACCCGGGTCCCGGGACAAGGAGAGACCCAGTACTTC. It is translated as CATRVPGQGETQYF.